What follows are 29 T cell receptor beta chains derived from one specimen sequenced in a study of shared clonotypes between healthy human individuals. Some clones are missing from TCRdb's copy, which holds only in-frame ones; the method was immunoSEQ multiplex PCR. Altogether around 1.9 million clones are present, around 95% being singletons, with the ten largest covering approximately 1.6%. CD45RO-negative, CCR7-selected cells formed the naive CD8 fraction, which excluded terminally differentiated effector memory CD45RA+ cells. Source material: naive CD8+ T cells from PBMCs. These receptors all stem from a man between 18 and 29 years old in good health. Some clones in this sample may be carry-over from other donors' samples.

V and J are TRBV5-6 and TRBJ2-2; weak D call: TRBD1 (5 bases). Germline V gene data show CDR1 as SGHDT and CDR2 as YYEEEE. The CDR3 runs to 13 residues. Trimming removed 5 bases at V and 4 bases at J, with 9 bases between. The CDR3 DNA sequence: TGTGCCAGCAGACCAGGGCGCACCGGGGAGCTGTTTTTT. Its protein is CASRPGRTGELFF.

This clone was recorded once. This chain joins TRBV6-5 and TRBJ2-1, with 15 bases identical to TRBD2. The CDR3 runs to 14 residues. After removal of 2 bases from V and 10 bases from J, the junction contained 0 bases not matched to a gene. Germline CDR1 MNHEY, CDR2 SVGAGI. As DNA, the CDR3 is TGTGCCAGCAGTTACGGGACTAGCGGGGGGGAGCAGTTCTTC. It is translated as CASSYGTSGGEQFF.

This clone has more than one count but fewer than ten. At the DNA level, this CDR3 is encoded by other sequences in the same sample as well. CDR3 nucleotides: TGTGCCAGCGGGTACAATGAGCAGTTCTTC. It specifies CASGYNEQFF. V gene TRBV28 combines with J gene TRBJ2-1; no reliable D call. The CDR3 is made up of 10 amino acids. The V gene lost 8 bases and the J gene lost 4 bases, with 3 bases spanning the gap. Germline V CDR1 and CDR2: MDHEN, SYDVKM. Drawing the rest from reference TRBV28 and TRBJ2-1, the complete variable domain is DVKVTQSSRYLVKRTGEKVFLECVQDMDHENMFWYRQDPGLGLRLIYFSYDVKMKEKGDIPEGYSVSREKKERFSLILESASTNQTSMYLCASGYNEQFFGPGTRLTVL.

The V and J genes are TRBV19 and TRBJ1-1; D unresolved. Trimming took off 6 bases at V and 0 bases at J, with 8 bases between the two ends. Germline CDR1 is LNHDA and CDR2 is SQIVND (reference sequence). This CDR3 has 13 residues. This chain's CDR3 is CASSAGVNTEAFF. The CDR3 coding sequence is TGTGCCAGTAGCGCAGGTGTGAACACTGAAGCTTTCTTT.

V and J are TRBV2 and TRBJ1-2; no clear D. V lost 1 base to trimming and J lost 7 bases, with 16 bases between them. The CDR3 loop spans 15 amino acids. Germline loops: CDR1 SNHLY, CDR2 FYNNEI. For the CDR3, the DNA is TGTGCCAGCAGTGAAGGGTTCCCCACGAGCGGTGGCTACACCTTC. Translating gives CASSEGFPTSGGYTF.

The CDR3 loop is CASSLRGAGGYYNEQFF. The CDR3 DNA follows: TGTGCCAGCAGCCTCCGGGGAGCGGGAGGTTACTACAATGAGCAGTTCTTC. The J gene is TRBJ2-1, the V gene TRBV7-2, with 9 nucleotides matching TRBD2. Germline V gene sequence: CDR1 SGHTA, CDR2 FQGNSA. The trim removed 5 bases at V and 3 bases at J, leaving 11 bases unmatched. This CDR3 contains 17 residues.

CDR3 DNA sequence: TGCGCCAGCAGCCAAGAGGACAGGGGGGACTATGGCTACACCTTC. It specifies CASSQEDRGDYGYTF. The V call is TRBV4-1, the J call TRBJ1-2, with 10 bases that match TRBD1. The CDR3 extends over 15 amino acids. Germline V gene data show CDR1 as MGHRA and CDR2 as YSYEKL. Germline trimming cut 0 bases from V and 3 bases from J; bases unmatched to any gene: 1.

This chain joins TRBV19 and TRBJ1-1, with D possibly matching TRBD1 (5 bases). This CDR3 has 13 amino acids. Germline values: CDR1 LNHDA, CDR2 SQIVND (reference sequence). The germline V and J ends were trimmed by 1 base and 6 bases, with 9 bases remaining between them. In DNA, the CDR3 is TGTGCCAGTAGTATAGCGTCGGGGGCTGAAGCTTTCTTT. Protein sequence: CASSIASGAEAFF.

The chain combines TRBV6-1 with TRBJ1-1; 10 bases map to TRBD1. Germline CDR1 MNHNS, CDR2 SASEGT. The CDR3 has 15 residues. V lost 5 bases, J lost 4 bases, and 7 bases stayed unmatched. The CDR3 reads CASSPRDRGRTEAFF. The CDR3 region has the DNA TGTGCCAGCAGTCCCCGGGACAGGGGCCGCACTGAAGCTTTCTTT.

The chain joins TRBV28 to TRBJ2-7; a weak D match, TRBD1 (5 bases). V shed 2 bases and J shed 6 bases, with 14 bases lying between them. Germline V lookup: CDR1 MDHEN, CDR2 SYDVKM. The CDR3 is 14 residues long. This CDR3 reads CASSLQGSECEQYF. The CDR3 bases are TGTGCCAGCAGTTTACAGGGTTCTGAGTGCGAGCAGTACTTC.

The chain joins TRBV28 to TRBJ2-3; D remains ambiguous. The CDR3 loop spans 13 amino acids. Germline V gives CDR1 MDHEN, CDR2 SYDVKM. V was cut by 5 bases and J by 4 bases, with 10 bases left in between. CDR3 amino acids: CASSLGGPDTQYF. The CDR3 bases are TGTGCCAGCAGTCTGGGTGGCCCAGATACGCAGTATTTT. The full variable domain, its missing parts supplied by reference TRBV28 and TRBJ2-3, is DVKVTQSSRYLVKRTGEKVFLECVQDMDHENMFWYRQDPGLGLRLIYFSYDVKMKEKGDIPEGYSVSREKKERFSLILESASTNQTSMYLCASSLGGPDTQYFGPGTRLTVL.

The rearrangement links TRBV4-1 to TRBJ2-7, with 7 bases matching TRBD1. Trimming removed 3 bases from V and 3 bases from J; junction bases left unmatched: 11. Germline V gene data show CDR1 as MGHRA and CDR2 as YSYEKL. The CDR3 spans 16 residues. CDR3 loop: CASSQRLWTGGYEQYF. The CDR3 region has the DNA TGCGCCAGCAGCCAGAGACTTTGGACAGGAGGCTACGAGCAGTACTTC.

The chain is built from TRBV25-1 and TRBJ1-4, with 9 bases matching TRBD1. Germline trimming cut 3 bases from V and 8 bases from J; bases unmatched to any gene: 7. CDR1 and CDR2 from the germline V gene are MGHDK and SYGVNS. The CDR3 covers 15 residues. CDR3 DNA sequence: TGTGCCAGCAGTGAGGGACAGGGAGGATGGGAAAAACTGTTTTTT. Amino acid sequence: CASSEGQGGWEKLFF.

This sequence joins TRBV27 and TRBJ2-7; no definite D call. CDR1 and CDR2 from the germline V gene are MNHEY and SMNVEV (reference sequence). The CDR3 sequence is 9 residues long. CDR3: CAAGYEQYF. The CDR3 nucleotides are TGTGCAGCCGGGTACGAGCAGTACTTC.

This chain connects TRBV4-3 to TRBJ2-7; D might be TRBD2 (5 bases). The ends were cut back, 3 bases at V and 6 bases at J, with 15 bases in the middle. The CDR3 is 14 amino acids. Germline assignment: CDR1 LGHNA and CDR2 YSLEER. Here the CDR3 DNA reads TGCGCCAGCAGCCAGACGCTAGTAGCGAGCGAGCAGTACTTC. It is translated as CASSQTLVASEQYF.

The rearrangement joins TRBV7-9 to TRBJ2-5, with D perhaps being TRBD1 or TRBD2 (5 bases each). The CDR3 loop spans 17 amino acids. Germline V CDR1 and CDR2: SEHNR, FQNEAQ (reference sequence). V was cut by 5 bases and J by 4 bases, with 23 bases left in between. DNA of the CDR3: TGTGCCAGCAGCCTACAGTATCAAGGGCGTGGGGGAGAGACCCAGTACTTC. Translation: CASSLQYQGRGGETQYF.

The V and J genes are TRBV7-9 and TRBJ2-1, with a tentative D call TRBD2 (6 bases). Trimming took off 2 bases at V and 8 bases at J, with 28 bases between the two ends. This CDR3 has 19 residues. Germline CDR1 and CDR2: SEHNR and FQNEAQ (reference sequence). The CDR3 DNA follows: TGTGCCAGCAGCTTATCGGGGGAGGACCTACTGGGCCCGCGGCATGAGCAGTTCTTC. Residues: CASSLSGEDLLGPRHEQFF. Based on the CDR3 plus reference TRBV7-9 and TRBJ2-1, the full variable domain is DTGVSQNPRHKITKRGQNVTFRCDPISEHNRLYWYRQTLGQGPEFLTYFQNEAQLEKSRLLSDRFSAERPKGSFSTLEIQRTEQGDSAMYLCASSLSGEDLLGPRHEQFFGPGTRLTVL.

The chain uses TRBV13 and TRBJ2-2; D might be TRBD1 (5 bases). V was shortened by 5 bases and J by 3 bases, with 13 bases between the two germline ends. CDR1 and CDR2 from the germline V gene are PRHDT and FYEKMQ (reference sequence). The CDR3 runs to 15 residues. The CDR3 protein is CASSGAFPDTGELFF. CDR3 bases: TGTGCCAGCAGCGGGGCCTTCCCGGACACCGGGGAGCTGTTTTTT.

The genes are TRBV7-8 and TRBJ2-7, with a possible D match to TRBD2 (7 bases). The V gene's germline CDR1 is SGHVS and CDR2 FQNEAQ. V was clipped by 0 bases and J by 5 bases, with 14 bases between them. This CDR3 region has 15 residues. In nucleotides, the CDR3 is TGTGCCAGCAGCTTAGCCCTCCGGGGGGCCCACGAGCAGTACTTC. Translated, it gives CASSLALRGAHEQYF.

J is TRBJ2-3 and V is TRBV7-3; 7 bases agree with TRBD2. V shed 1 base and J 5 bases; nucleotides not matched to a gene: 6. Germline V CDR1 and CDR2: SGHTA, FQGTGA. This CDR3 region has 15 residues. CDR3 nucleotide sequence: TGTGCCAGCAGCTTAATTCGGGGGGAGAAAGATACGCAGTATTTT. This translates into CASSLIRGEKDTQYF. Based on the CDR3 plus reference TRBV7-3 and TRBJ2-3, the full variable domain is GAGVSQTPSNKVTEKGKYVELRCDPISGHTALYWYRQSLGQGPEFLIYFQGTGAADDSGLPNDRFFAVRPEGSVSTLKIQRTERGDSAVYLCASSLIRGEKDTQYFGPGTRLTVL.

The V and J genes are TRBV21-1 and TRBJ2-1; the table's D gene call, TRBD2, was not cross checked with the DNA. TRBV21-1 is a listed pseudogene. The CDR3 spans 16 residues. The CDR3, as DNA: TGTGCCAGCAGCAAAGGGCCGGGTCGCGGATTCAATGAGCAGTTCTTC. It yields the protein CASSKGPGRGFNEQFF.

This clone was counted a few times. The V and J genes are TRBV15 and TRBJ1-1; D ambiguous. CDR3 length equals 13 residues. Trimming stripped 0 bases from V and 12 bases from J, with 14 bases between. Germline CDR1 is LNHNV and CDR2 is YYDKDF (reference sequence). The CDR3 bases are TGTGCCACCAGCAGAGATTGGAGTCCGGAGTCTTTCTTT. Its translation: CATSRDWSPESFF.

The V gene is TRBV9, the J gene TRBJ2-2, with 8 bases that match TRBD2. Germline V CDR1 and CDR2: SGDLS, YYNGEE. The ends lost 3 bases at V and 4 bases at J; junction bases unmatched: 17. CDR3 length: 19 amino acids. The chain's CDR3 is CASSGINLSGTSSTGELFF. In DNA form, the CDR3 reads TGTGCCAGCAGCGGAATCAATCTTAGCGGGACCTCCTCCACCGGGGAGCTGTTTTTT.

The rearrangement links TRBV28 to TRBJ1-4; D remains unclear. Germline CDR1 reads MDHEN; CDR2 reads SYDVKM. The CDR3 consists of 18 residues. Trimming cost V 6 bases and J 3 bases, with 23 bases left between them. The CDR3: CASRENRVSGLANEKLFF. The CDR3 DNA sequence: TGTGCCAGCAGAGAGAACCGGGTCTCCGGCCTGGCTAATGAAAAACTGTTTTTT.

Here the CDR3 reads CASSVEGGTSGRSSSYEQYF. The CDR3 nucleotides are TGTGCCAGCAGCGTAGAAGGCGGGACTAGCGGGAGGTCCAGCTCCTACGAGCAGTACTTC. This chain connects TRBV9 to TRBJ2-7, with 15 bases identical to TRBD2. Looked up from germline, CDR1 is SGDLS and CDR2 is YYNGEE. The CDR3 extends over 20 amino acids. Losses at the gene ends were 0 bases for V and 0 bases for J; bases not matched to a gene: 10.

This clone was seen a single time. The V gene is TRBV27, the J gene TRBJ2-1; D is uncertain. CDR1 is MNHEY, CDR2 SMNVEV, per germline (reference sequence). Trimming took off 7 bases at V and 3 bases at J, with 19 bases between the two ends. The CDR3 runs 16 residues. CDR3 sequence reads: CASTPSLGPLYNEQFF. The CDR3 DNA follows: TGTGCCAGCACCCCCTCCCTAGGGCCGCTCTACAATGAGCAGTTCTTC.

The chain employs TRBV7-9 and TRBJ2-7; D gene ambiguous. Trimming removed 0 bases from V and 0 bases from J, with 6 bases in between. CDR1 and CDR2 (germline): SEHNR, FQNEAQ (reference sequence). The CDR3 runs 14 residues. The DNA for the CDR3 is TGTGCCAGCAGCTTAGCGGCCAACTCCTACGAGCAGTACTTC. The encoded protein is CASSLAANSYEQYF.

The gene calls are TRBV9 and TRBJ2-1; D not resolved. CDR3 length: 12 amino acids. In germline, CDR1 is SGDLS, CDR2 YYNGEE. Trimming removed 1 base at V and 10 bases at J, with 9 bases between. CDR3 protein: CASSVRASEQFF. In DNA, the CDR3 is TGTGCCAGCAGCGTAAGGGCTTCCGAGCAGTTCTTC.

A single count supports this clone. The chain employs TRBV2 and TRBJ1-2; no definite D call. The germline V gene has CDR1 SNHLY and CDR2 FYNNEI. This CDR3 comprises 16 residues. V was trimmed by 0 bases and J by 0 bases, leaving 11 bases between them. Here the CDR3 DNA reads TGTGCCAGCAGTGAAGCGCTTCGGCCAGCTAACTATGGCTACACCTTC. Its translation: CASSEALRPANYGYTF.